These T cell receptor beta chains were read from a single sample in a study of patients and donors after allogeneic stem cell transplantation. TCRdb analysed the RT-PCR reads with MiXCR anew, one entry per CDR3 protein. Here the sample spans around 90,000 distinct CDR3 sequences, roughly 43% being singletons. The sequencing sample was made of blood, either unsorted or a sorted T cell fraction (not recorded which). All receptors come from a human donor who was either an allogeneic HSCT recipient or a stem cell or donor lymphocyte infusion donor (not recorded which). It is not recorded whose cells these are; they may come from a transplant donor. The conserved cysteine and the conserved F or W are not part of the CDR3 here. The order of the fields is V gene, J gene, clone size, CDR3 protein. Clone size, where shown, is once, few, many, or a class for clones that have expanded.

v_call: TRBV20-1; j_call: TRBJ1-4; clone_size: few; cdr3_aa: SARDSQGTEKLF
v_call: TRBV12-3/TRBV12-4; j_call: TRBJ1-1; clone_size: NA; cdr3_aa: ASSSDHSKAF
v_call: TRBV20-1; j_call: TRBJ1-2; clone_size: NA; cdr3_aa: SARKPDRDENYGYT
v_call: TRBV24-1; j_call: TRBJ1-5; clone_size: NA; cdr3_aa: ATSDTGFPQH
v_call: TRBV29-1; j_call: TRBJ2-5; clone_size: NA; cdr3_aa: SVDLGRQMETQY
v_call: TRBV27; j_call: TRBJ2-1; clone_size: NA; cdr3_aa: ASSLSTEMRNEQF
v_call: TRBV3-1; j_call: TRBJ1-4; clone_size: NA; cdr3_aa: ASSQAVDRPDEKLF
v_call: TRBV4-3; j_call: TRBJ1-6; clone_size: few; cdr3_aa: ASSQDAARDHLH
v_call: TRBV28; j_call: TRBJ1-5; clone_size: NA; cdr3_aa: AIPGSPDQPQH
v_call: TRBV28; j_call: TRBJ2-1; clone_size: once; cdr3_aa: ASSLGPLSSYNEQF
v_call: TRBV12-3/TRBV12-4; j_call: TRBJ1-3; clone_size: few; cdr3_aa: ASSFDRVNSGNTIY
v_call: TRBV2; j_call: TRBJ1-5; clone_size: few; cdr3_aa: ASSLNERRPQH